These 24 T cell receptor beta chains were all obtained from the same sample, sequenced in a study of T cells in localized non-small cell lung cancer (dated by TCRdb to the early 2020s). The library was made by the immunoSEQ multiplex PCR assay. What TCRdb holds here is the immuneACCESS table cut down to in-frame rearrangements. Part of the clones is not present; checked against another copy, under half of the missing clones reflect an unresolved V gene, and the others are unexplained. This sample lists some 17,000 clones; around four fifths were detected once. The ten largest clones represent about a third of the sample. The material was peripheral blood, obtained before any cancer treatment. These receptors were collected from a male donor older than 55 with stage III lung adenocarcinoma.

The V gene is TRBV9, the J gene TRBJ2-5; no reliable D call. Trimming cost V 4 bases and J 3 bases, with 13 bases left between them. Germline V gene data show CDR1 as SGDLS and CDR2 as YYNGEE. This CDR3 spans 14 amino acids. This CDR3 is CASSPRLEKETQYF. CDR3 DNA sequence: TGTGCCAGCAGCCCCCGCTTAGAGAAAGAGACCCAGTACTTC.

V usage is TRBV19 and J usage is TRBJ2-2; tentative D call: TRBD1 (6 bases). This CDR3 has 14 amino acids. Trimming removed 3 bases from V and 8 bases from J, with 13 bases in between. The germline V gene encodes CDR1 LNHDA and CDR2 SQIVND (reference sequence). DNA for the CDR3: TGTGCCAGTAGTATGAGGAGACAGGAAGGGGAGCTGTTTTTT. This encodes CASSMRRQEGELFF.

The chain recombines TRBV2 with TRBJ2-5; the D is unclear. The CDR3 covers 12 residues. The germline V gene has CDR1 SNHLY and CDR2 FYNNEI. V lost 10 bases, J lost 4 bases, and 13 bases lay in between. The DNA of the CDR3 is TGTGCCATAAAAGAGCGCAGAGAGACCCAGTACTTC. This codes for CAIKERRETQYF.

The chain employs TRBV7-3 and TRBJ2-5; unclear D gene. CDR1 SGHTA and CDR2 FQGTGA come from the germline V gene. The CDR3 covers 14 residues. V lost 1 base and J lost 2, with 8 bases in between. The CDR3 sequence: CASSLIAGQETQYF. For the CDR3, the DNA is TGTGCCAGCAGCTTAATCGCCGGGCAAGAGACCCAGTACTTC.

This chain connects TRBV10-3 to TRBJ2-3; either TRBD1 or TRBD2 may fit D (6 bases each). CDR1 is ENHRY, CDR2 SYGVKD, per germline. Trimming took 4 bases from V and 6 from J, leaving 14 bases between them. The CDR3 spans 14 residues. The CDR3 DNA reads TGTGCCATCAGTGCCCCCGGGGGCGATGATACGCAGTATTTT. It is translated as CAISAPGGDDTQYF.

The genes are TRBV2 and TRBJ2-2, with D tentatively TRBD2 (6 bases). Germline V gene lookup returns CDR1 SNHLY and CDR2 FYNNEI. Between the trimmed V and J ends, which lost 4 bases and 6 bases, there was a span of 9 bases. The CDR3 is 13 amino acids. CDR3 protein: CASSVSGSGELFF. The CDR3 DNA sequence: TGTGCCAGCAGTGTAAGCGGGTCCGGGGAGCTGTTTTTT.

DNA for the CDR3: TGTGCCAGCAGTTACTCGTCCAGGGGAGATACGCAGTATTTT. It yields the protein CASSYSSRGDTQYF. The rearrangement joins TRBV6-5 to TRBJ2-3, with a tentative D call TRBD1 (6 bases). Germline CDR1 is MNHEY and CDR2 is SVGAGI. There are 14 residues in the CDR3. V lost 0 bases, J lost 5 bases, and 9 bases lay in between.

This clone was found once. The rearrangement links TRBV7-2 to TRBJ2-3; the match to TRBD2 covers 8 bases. V was pared by 3 bases and J by 7 bases, with 15 bases of the junction left unmatched. The length of the CDR3 is 17 residues. Germline-derived CDR1 and CDR2 are SGHTA and FQGNSA. CDR3 nucleotides: TGTGCCAGCAGCTTGGAGCAAGCGGGGGCCTTAGGGAATACGCAGTATTTT. As protein: CASSLEQAGALGNTQYF.

This clone was seen only a few times. The chain combines TRBV5-6 with TRBJ1-1; TRBD1 agrees at 9 bases. The V gene end was trimmed by 3 bases and the J gene end by 5 bases; junction bases not matched to a gene: 2. The CDR3 totals 13 residues. The germline CDR1 and CDR2 sequences are SGHDT and YYEEEE. Here the CDR3 reads CASSWGTGTEAFF. CDR3 sequence (DNA): TGTGCCAGCAGCTGGGGGACAGGGACTGAAGCTTTCTTT.

The chain combines TRBV7-6 with TRBJ1-1; 7 positions agree with TRBD1. The CDR3 loop spans 15 amino acids. The germline gives CDR1 SGHVS, CDR2 FNYEAQ. Trimming removed 5 bases from V and 6 bases from J; junction bases left unmatched: 12. CDR3 residues: CASSAFDREGAEAFF. The CDR3 DNA sequence: TGTGCCAGCAGCGCCTTTGACAGGGAGGGGGCTGAAGCTTTCTTT.

The chain joins TRBV10-1 to TRBJ1-1; D uncertain. The CDR3 covers 14 residues. V dropped 2 bases and J dropped 6 bases, with 13 bases sitting between them. Germline values: CDR1 WNHNN, CDR2 SYGVQD (reference sequence). CDR3 nucleotide sequence: TGCGCCAGCAGTGAGAGAAAGGCAGGATCTGAAGCTTTCTTT. Amino acids: CASSERKAGSEAFF.

The rearrangement links TRBV30 to TRBJ2-3; a weak D match, TRBD2 (6 bases). Trimming pared 2 bases from V and 15 bases from J, leaving 21 bases between. Germline CDR1 reads GTSNPN; CDR2 reads SVGIG (reference sequence). This CDR3 comprises 13 residues. CDR3 sequence reads: CAWSLWGTWMTYF. CDR3 coding DNA: TGTGCCTGGAGTTTGTGGGGGACTTGGATGACCTATTTT.

The chain employs TRBV2 and TRBJ1-1, with 9 bases matching TRBD1. Germline V gene lookup returns CDR1 SNHLY and CDR2 FYNNEI. After removal of 6 bases from V and 5 bases from J, the junction contained 7 bases not matched to a gene. The CDR3 runs 14 residues. DNA of the CDR3: TGTGCCAGCAGACCACAGGGGGCTTTAACTGAAGCTTTCTTT. This sequence encodes CASRPQGALTEAFF.

The J gene is TRBJ1-1, the V gene TRBV2; D gene ambiguous. Per the germline V gene, CDR1 is SNHLY and CDR2 is FYNNEI. The length of the CDR3 is 13 residues. V lost 2 bases and J lost 1, with 5 bases in between. The CDR3 sequence is CASSELPNTEAFF. DNA of the CDR3: TGTGCCAGCAGTGAACTTCCGAACACTGAAGCTTTCTTT.

This chain's CDR3 is CASSLSLRGGSTDTQYF. Here the CDR3 DNA reads TGTGCCAGCAGCCTTTCTCTACGGGGGGGGAGCACAGATACGCAGTATTTT. This chain joins TRBV13 and TRBJ2-3; 8 bases are shared with TRBD2. Losses at the gene ends were 5 bases for V and 0 bases for J; bases not matched to a gene: 10. Germline CDR1 reads PRHDT; CDR2 reads FYEKMQ (reference sequence). This CDR3 contains 17 residues.

With respect to this clone: One junction end disagrees with the germline gene, perhaps due to a read error. The chain carries TRBV27 and TRBJ2-2; a weak D match, TRBD1 (6 bases). This CDR3 contains 14 residues. Germline loops: CDR1 MNHEY, CDR2 SMNVEV (reference sequence). The DNA for the CDR3 is TGTGCCAGCGGTTTAAACAGGGACACCGGGGAGCTGTTTTTT. Translation gives CASGLNRDTGELFF.

CDR3 nucleotides: TGTGCCAGCAGTTTTTCCGGGACAGTTGCTAGTGAAGCTTTCTTT. Amino acid sequence: CASSFSGTVASEAFF. The V call is TRBV27, the J call TRBJ1-1; 7 bases are a match to TRBD1. This CDR3 has 15 amino acids. The germline gives CDR1 MNHEY, CDR2 SMNVEV (reference sequence). The trim removed 3 bases at V and 7 bases at J, leaving 11 bases unmatched.

The V gene is TRBV7-3, the J gene TRBJ2-3, with TRBD2 matching over 13 bases. The germline CDR1 and CDR2 sequences are SGHTA and FQGTGA. There are 17 residues in the CDR3. The V segment lost 2 bases and the J segment 4 bases; nucleotides outside the gene matches: 6. CDR3 bases: TGTGCCAGCAGCTTAGGACTAGCGGGGGCCCCTGCAGATACGCAGTATTTT. Its protein product is CASSLGLAGAPADTQYF. The full variable domain, with the rest looked up from reference TRBV7-3 and TRBJ2-3, is GAGVSQTPSNKVTEKGKYVELRCDPISGHTALYWYRQSLGQGPEFLIYFQGTGAADDSGLPNDRFFAVRPEGSVSTLKIQRTERGDSAVYLCASSLGLAGAPADTQYFGPGTRLTVL.

The V and J genes are TRBV6-5 and TRBJ2-7; possibly TRBD2 for D (5 bases). V was clipped by 3 bases and J by 0 bases, with 9 bases between them. Germline CDR1 is MNHEY and CDR2 is SVGAGI. The CDR3 spans 14 residues. This chain's CDR3 is CASSYTGSSYEQYF. CDR3 bases: TGTGCCAGCAGTTATACGGGGAGCTCCTACGAGCAGTACTTC.

The V gene is TRBV18, the J gene TRBJ2-6; D may be TRBD1 (6 bases). Trimming cost V 2 bases and J 4 bases, with 15 bases left between them. Germline V gene lookup returns CDR1 KGHSH and CDR2 LQKENI. The CDR3 is 17 residues long. The CDR3 DNA sequence: TGTGCCAGCTCACCAAATAAAGGACAGTCGGGGGCCAACGTCCTGACTTTC. Amino acids: CASSPNKGQSGANVLTF.

The chain links TRBV2 to TRBJ1-2, with D unresolved. Deletions cut 6 bases from V and 0 bases from J, with 14 bases between. The CDR3 covers 15 residues. Germline-derived CDR1 and CDR2 are SNHLY and FYNNEI. The CDR3 DNA is TGTGCCAGCAGGGCCGTGGCAACTCCTAACTATGGCTACACCTTC. It specifies CASRAVATPNYGYTF.

J is TRBJ1-6 and V is TRBV5-1; D not resolved. Germline V gene data show CDR1 as SGHRS and CDR2 as YFSETQ. V lost 4 bases and J lost 8, with 10 bases in between. This CDR3 has 13 amino acids. The CDR3: CASSEAIDSPLHF. The CDR3 DNA reads TGCGCCAGCAGCGAGGCTATTGATTCACCCCTCCACTTT.

This chain connects TRBV6-6 to TRBJ1-6; D ambiguous. The germline V gene has CDR1 MNHNY and CDR2 SVGAGI (reference sequence). V was shortened by 5 bases and J by 7 bases, with 9 bases between the two germline ends. The CDR3 consists of 13 residues. The CDR3: CASSTFRNSPLHF. For the CDR3, the DNA is TGTGCCAGCAGTACTTTCAGGAATTCACCCCTCCACTTT.

The chain combines TRBV19 with TRBJ2-3; no firm D call. Trimming stripped 3 bases from V and 6 bases from J, with 4 bases between. Per the germline V gene, CDR1 is LNHDA and CDR2 is SQIVND (reference sequence). This CDR3 has 11 amino acids. Here the CDR3 reads CASSISDTQYF. CDR3 sequence (DNA): TGTGCCAGTAGTATTTCGGATACGCAGTATTTT. Variable domain in full (rest from reference TRBV19 and TRBJ2-3): DGGITQSPKYLFRKEGQNVTLSCEQNLNHDAMYWYRQDPGQGLRLIYYSQIVNDFQKGDIAEGYSVSREKKESFPLTVTSAQKNPTAFYLCASSISDTQYFGPGTRLTVL.